The 16 T cell receptor beta chains presented below share a single source sample, sequenced in a study of T cell responses to AZD1222 COVID-19 vaccine (dated by TCRdb to the early 2020s). The time point label of this sample denotes: baseline before first vaccination. This specimen's treatment or condition label, interpreted: meningococcal conjugate vaccine given as trial control. Libraries were prepared through the immunoSEQ multiplex PCR assay. Not all clones reach the TCRdb copy of this immuneACCESS table, which keeps in-frame sequences only. Checked studies attribute under half of the gap to unresolved V genes and leave the rest unexplained. Recorded for this sample are about 120,000 clones; 88% of them occurred a single time. The ten largest make up 18% of the sample. This specimen was peripheral blood, taken on day 0 of MenACWY control vaccination. These receptors originate from an adult in good health.

The rearrangement links TRBV30 to TRBJ2-7, with D perhaps being TRBD1 or TRBD2 (5 bases each). The CDR3 extends over 12 amino acids. The germline V and J ends were trimmed by 5 bases and 5 bases, with 13 bases remaining between them. Germline-derived CDR1 and CDR2 are GTSNPN and SVGIG (reference sequence). DNA for the CDR3: TGTGCCTGGGGGACCGGAACCCACGAGCAGTACTTC. It is translated as CAWGTGTHEQYF. The full variable domain, completed using reference TRBV30 and TRBJ2-7, is SQTIHQWPATLVQPVGSPLSLECTVEGTSNPNLYWYRQAAGRGLQLLFYSVGIGQISSEVPQNLSASRPQDRQFILSSKKLLLSDSGFYLCAWGTGTHEQYFGPGTRLTVT.

Turning to this clone: Distinct nucleotide sequences in the sample also encode this CDR3. The chain has TRBV7-9 and TRBJ2-3, with 10 bases fitting TRBD2. Trimming cost V 1 base and J 1 base; bases outside gene matches: 2. The CDR3 covers 16 residues. The germline CDR1 and CDR2 sequences are SEHNR and FQNEAQ (reference sequence). The CDR3 is CASSLGTSGRTDTQYF. The DNA for the CDR3 is TGTGCCAGCAGCTTAGGGACTAGCGGTCGCACAGATACGCAGTATTTT.

V gene TRBV5-1 combines with J gene TRBJ1-2; D remains unclear. The germline gives CDR1 SGHRS, CDR2 YFSETQ. The CDR3 length is 14 residues. The V end lost 0 bases, the J end lost 1 base, and 7 bases lay between the germline ends. The CDR3: CASSLEAVNYGYTF. The CDR3 coding sequence is TGCGCCAGCAGCTTGGAAGCGGTTAACTATGGCTACACCTTC.

This clone was seen once. Other DNA variants within this sample encode the same CDR3. V gene TRBV30 combines with J gene TRBJ1-5; no reliable D call. V was clipped by 0 bases and J by 2 bases, with 5 bases between them. The CDR3 sequence is 13 residues long. CDR1 GTSNPN and CDR2 SVGIG come from the germline V gene (reference sequence). The DNA of the CDR3 is TGTGCCTGGAGTGTAGAGGGCAATCAGCCCCAGCATTTT. Amino acid sequence: CAWSVEGNQPQHF.

This clone was picked up one time. The chain links TRBV24-1 to TRBJ2-7; 7 bases are a match to TRBD1. With V trimmed by 1 base and J by 5 bases, 16 bases remained unmatched. The germline gives CDR1 KGHDR, CDR2 SFDVKD. This CDR3 has 18 amino acids. CDR3 sequence reads: CATSDFSDLRAGGNEQYF. CDR3 coding DNA: TGTGCCACCAGTGATTTCTCGGACCTTCGGGCAGGGGGAAACGAGCAGTACTTC.

The rearrangement uses TRBV7-9 and TRBJ1-1, with D perhaps TRBD1 (6 bases). V lost 5 bases and J 2 bases, leaving 12 bases between the germline ends. The CDR3 covers 14 residues. CDR1 and CDR2 (germline): SEHNR, FQNEAQ (reference sequence). The CDR3, as DNA: TGTGCCAGCAGCGCCTTGACAGGAAACACTGAAGCTTTCTTT. Protein product: CASSALTGNTEAFF.

The genes are TRBV3-1 (or the pseudogene TRBV3-2) and TRBJ2-6; no reliable D call. CDR1 is LGHDT, CDR2 YNNKEL, per germline (reference sequence). V lost 10 bases to trimming and J lost 0 bases, with 7 bases between them. The CDR3 has 13 residues. For the CDR3, the DNA is TGTGCCACCTCATACTCTGGGGCCAACGTCCTGACTTTC. Translating gives CATSYSGANVLTF.

As to this clone: This same CDR3 is encoded by further DNA sequences in the sample. The rearrangement uses TRBV18 and TRBJ1-5; the match to TRBD1 covers 10 bases. This CDR3 has 14 amino acids. Germline CDR1 is KGHSH and CDR2 is LQKENI. With V trimmed by 3 bases and J by 4 bases, 0 bases remained unmatched. In DNA, the CDR3 is TGTGCCAGCTCACCGGGACAGGGGAATCAGCCCCAGCATTTT. This encodes CASSPGQGNQPQHF.

This chain joins TRBV5-1 and TRBJ1-5, with 9 bases identical to TRBD1. Trimming removed 4 bases from V and 2 bases from J; junction bases left unmatched: 7. Germline CDR1 and CDR2: SGHRS and YFSETQ. The CDR3 is 16 residues long. The CDR3 is CASSQGTGIGNQPQHF. Written as DNA, the CDR3 is TGCGCCAGCAGCCAAGGGACAGGGATTGGCAATCAGCCCCAGCATTTT.

This clone was observed a few times. The V call is TRBV5-1, the J call TRBJ1-5; no clear D. Trimming removed 0 bases at V and 4 bases at J, with 11 bases between. The CDR3 runs 15 residues. CDR1 is SGHRS, CDR2 YFSETQ, per germline. CDR3 in DNA: TGCGCCAGCAGCTTGGAAGGGAGGAGGAATCAGCCCCAGCATTTT. This codes for CASSLEGRRNQPQHF.

The chain employs TRBV2 and TRBJ1-4; D gene unclear. The CDR3 loop spans 16 amino acids. Per the germline V gene, CDR1 is SNHLY and CDR2 is FYNNEI. Trimming left V 4 bases short and J 0 bases short, with 12 bases between. CDR3 protein: CASSAQRTATNEKLFF. Written as DNA, the CDR3 is TGTGCCAGCAGTGCTCAGAGGACGGCAACTAATGAAAAACTGTTTTTT.

This rearrangement joins TRBV19 to TRBJ1-5, with D hard to call. Germline lookup yields CDR1 LNHDA and CDR2 SQIVND (reference sequence). The CDR3 loop spans 15 amino acids. Trimming took off 2 bases at V and 7 bases at J, with 15 bases between the two ends. The CDR3 nucleotides read TGTGCCAGTAGTATACAAAGAGGGCTCGGCCAGCCCCAGCATTTT. It translates to CASSIQRGLGQPQHF.

V usage is TRBV30 and J usage is TRBJ2-2; possibly TRBD2 for D (5 bases). This CDR3 contains 12 residues. Germline assignment: CDR1 GTSNPN and CDR2 SVGIG (reference sequence). The ends were cut back, 4 bases at V and 6 bases at J, with 9 bases in the middle. CDR3 residues: CAWTEVPGELFF. The CDR3 coding sequence is TGTGCCTGGACGGAGGTCCCCGGGGAGCTGTTTTTT.

The chain recombines TRBV3-1 (or the pseudogene TRBV3-2) with TRBJ1-2; D gene unclear. With 1 base removed from V and 0 bases from J, the gap between germline ends came to 9 bases. CDR3 size: 15 residues. Germline CDR1 LGHDT, CDR2 YNNKEL (reference sequence). The CDR3 loop reads CASSQGQAANYGYTF. The CDR3 DNA reads as TGTGCCAGCAGCCAAGGGCAGGCCGCTAACTATGGCTACACCTTC.

The chain has TRBV7-2 and TRBJ2-5, with TRBD2 matching over 13 bases. The CDR3 is 16 residues long. With 5 bases clipped from V and 2 bases from J, the junction kept 5 bases outside the gene matches. Germline V gene data show CDR1 as SGHTA and CDR2 as FQGNSA. This chain's CDR3 is CASSRPGLAGQETQYF. For the CDR3, the DNA is TGTGCCAGCAGCAGGCCGGGACTAGCGGGGCAAGAGACCCAGTACTTC.

The V and J genes are TRBV7-9 and TRBJ1-2; tentative D call: TRBD1 (5 bases). With 3 bases removed from V and 2 bases from J, the gap between germline ends came to 7 bases. CDR3 length equals 13 residues. Per the germline V gene, CDR1 is SEHNR and CDR2 is FQNEAQ (reference sequence). The CDR3 region has the DNA TGTGCCAGCAGCTTCGAGGGGAACTATGGCTACACCTTC. This sequence encodes CASSFEGNYGYTF.